One TCR beta chain is described in this entry. No antigen is known for it. This sample was taken from a study of CD8+ T cells in alopecia areata. Study-level results: In lesional scalp, particularly from alopecia totalis/universalis, clonality was higher than in normal scalp.

Described treatment: oral pan-JAK inhibitor, 5-10 mg twice daily. Extraction of RNA preceded its reverse transcription into cDNA, which served as the sequencing template. Profiled with immunoSEQ multiplex PCR; TCRdb holds only in-frame clones, not every one. Of about 150,000 clones listed, roughly 52% were seen once; the top ten hold about 15%. Material: CD8+ T cells sorted from blood, obtained at week 4, from a patient treated with tofacitinib. This receptor was obtained from a human donor with alopecia areata.

CDR3 nucleotide sequence: TGTGCCAGCAGGGGACAGGGCAGCAATCAGCCCCAGCATTTT. It is translated as CASRGQGSNQPQHF. V usage is TRBV7-9 and J usage is TRBJ1-5; 9 bases are shared with TRBD1. Trimming removed 6 bases from V and 1 base from J; junction bases left unmatched: 1. In germline, CDR1 is SEHNR, CDR2 FQNEAQ (reference sequence). The CDR3 sequence is 14 residues long.